The T cell receptor (beta chain) described here comes from a study of Ad26.COV2.S vaccination and SARS-CoV-2 variants. Study at large: Intramuscular Ad26.COV2.S doses were given once or twice, 56 days apart.

The CDR3 is 12 residues long. Germline loops: CDR1 LNHDA, CDR2 SQIVND (reference sequence). Losses at the gene ends were 6 bases for V and 6 bases for J; bases not matched to a gene: 0. Data came from immunoSEQ multiplex PCR; TCRdb stores just in-frame clones and leaves some out. The sample includes hundreds of thousands of clones, roughly 84% seen only once; the top ten take roughly 3.1%. Stated treatment: around 19 received Ad26.COV2.S at low or high dose, single or two shots; several received placebo; per-sample allocation not given. Sampling occurred on day 63 after the first vaccine or placebo injection.

The sample consisted of peripheral blood, taken in a trial of Ad26.COV2.S vaccine versus placebo. The clonotype originates from a person aged 18 to 65 who received the Ad26.COV2.S COVID-19 vaccine or a placebo. V gene TRBV19 combines with J gene TRBJ1-4; 8 nucleotides agree with TRBD1. CDR3 sequence: CASRTGDEKLFF. The CDR3 DNA follows: TGTGCCAGTAGGACAGGGGATGAAAAACTGTTTTTT.